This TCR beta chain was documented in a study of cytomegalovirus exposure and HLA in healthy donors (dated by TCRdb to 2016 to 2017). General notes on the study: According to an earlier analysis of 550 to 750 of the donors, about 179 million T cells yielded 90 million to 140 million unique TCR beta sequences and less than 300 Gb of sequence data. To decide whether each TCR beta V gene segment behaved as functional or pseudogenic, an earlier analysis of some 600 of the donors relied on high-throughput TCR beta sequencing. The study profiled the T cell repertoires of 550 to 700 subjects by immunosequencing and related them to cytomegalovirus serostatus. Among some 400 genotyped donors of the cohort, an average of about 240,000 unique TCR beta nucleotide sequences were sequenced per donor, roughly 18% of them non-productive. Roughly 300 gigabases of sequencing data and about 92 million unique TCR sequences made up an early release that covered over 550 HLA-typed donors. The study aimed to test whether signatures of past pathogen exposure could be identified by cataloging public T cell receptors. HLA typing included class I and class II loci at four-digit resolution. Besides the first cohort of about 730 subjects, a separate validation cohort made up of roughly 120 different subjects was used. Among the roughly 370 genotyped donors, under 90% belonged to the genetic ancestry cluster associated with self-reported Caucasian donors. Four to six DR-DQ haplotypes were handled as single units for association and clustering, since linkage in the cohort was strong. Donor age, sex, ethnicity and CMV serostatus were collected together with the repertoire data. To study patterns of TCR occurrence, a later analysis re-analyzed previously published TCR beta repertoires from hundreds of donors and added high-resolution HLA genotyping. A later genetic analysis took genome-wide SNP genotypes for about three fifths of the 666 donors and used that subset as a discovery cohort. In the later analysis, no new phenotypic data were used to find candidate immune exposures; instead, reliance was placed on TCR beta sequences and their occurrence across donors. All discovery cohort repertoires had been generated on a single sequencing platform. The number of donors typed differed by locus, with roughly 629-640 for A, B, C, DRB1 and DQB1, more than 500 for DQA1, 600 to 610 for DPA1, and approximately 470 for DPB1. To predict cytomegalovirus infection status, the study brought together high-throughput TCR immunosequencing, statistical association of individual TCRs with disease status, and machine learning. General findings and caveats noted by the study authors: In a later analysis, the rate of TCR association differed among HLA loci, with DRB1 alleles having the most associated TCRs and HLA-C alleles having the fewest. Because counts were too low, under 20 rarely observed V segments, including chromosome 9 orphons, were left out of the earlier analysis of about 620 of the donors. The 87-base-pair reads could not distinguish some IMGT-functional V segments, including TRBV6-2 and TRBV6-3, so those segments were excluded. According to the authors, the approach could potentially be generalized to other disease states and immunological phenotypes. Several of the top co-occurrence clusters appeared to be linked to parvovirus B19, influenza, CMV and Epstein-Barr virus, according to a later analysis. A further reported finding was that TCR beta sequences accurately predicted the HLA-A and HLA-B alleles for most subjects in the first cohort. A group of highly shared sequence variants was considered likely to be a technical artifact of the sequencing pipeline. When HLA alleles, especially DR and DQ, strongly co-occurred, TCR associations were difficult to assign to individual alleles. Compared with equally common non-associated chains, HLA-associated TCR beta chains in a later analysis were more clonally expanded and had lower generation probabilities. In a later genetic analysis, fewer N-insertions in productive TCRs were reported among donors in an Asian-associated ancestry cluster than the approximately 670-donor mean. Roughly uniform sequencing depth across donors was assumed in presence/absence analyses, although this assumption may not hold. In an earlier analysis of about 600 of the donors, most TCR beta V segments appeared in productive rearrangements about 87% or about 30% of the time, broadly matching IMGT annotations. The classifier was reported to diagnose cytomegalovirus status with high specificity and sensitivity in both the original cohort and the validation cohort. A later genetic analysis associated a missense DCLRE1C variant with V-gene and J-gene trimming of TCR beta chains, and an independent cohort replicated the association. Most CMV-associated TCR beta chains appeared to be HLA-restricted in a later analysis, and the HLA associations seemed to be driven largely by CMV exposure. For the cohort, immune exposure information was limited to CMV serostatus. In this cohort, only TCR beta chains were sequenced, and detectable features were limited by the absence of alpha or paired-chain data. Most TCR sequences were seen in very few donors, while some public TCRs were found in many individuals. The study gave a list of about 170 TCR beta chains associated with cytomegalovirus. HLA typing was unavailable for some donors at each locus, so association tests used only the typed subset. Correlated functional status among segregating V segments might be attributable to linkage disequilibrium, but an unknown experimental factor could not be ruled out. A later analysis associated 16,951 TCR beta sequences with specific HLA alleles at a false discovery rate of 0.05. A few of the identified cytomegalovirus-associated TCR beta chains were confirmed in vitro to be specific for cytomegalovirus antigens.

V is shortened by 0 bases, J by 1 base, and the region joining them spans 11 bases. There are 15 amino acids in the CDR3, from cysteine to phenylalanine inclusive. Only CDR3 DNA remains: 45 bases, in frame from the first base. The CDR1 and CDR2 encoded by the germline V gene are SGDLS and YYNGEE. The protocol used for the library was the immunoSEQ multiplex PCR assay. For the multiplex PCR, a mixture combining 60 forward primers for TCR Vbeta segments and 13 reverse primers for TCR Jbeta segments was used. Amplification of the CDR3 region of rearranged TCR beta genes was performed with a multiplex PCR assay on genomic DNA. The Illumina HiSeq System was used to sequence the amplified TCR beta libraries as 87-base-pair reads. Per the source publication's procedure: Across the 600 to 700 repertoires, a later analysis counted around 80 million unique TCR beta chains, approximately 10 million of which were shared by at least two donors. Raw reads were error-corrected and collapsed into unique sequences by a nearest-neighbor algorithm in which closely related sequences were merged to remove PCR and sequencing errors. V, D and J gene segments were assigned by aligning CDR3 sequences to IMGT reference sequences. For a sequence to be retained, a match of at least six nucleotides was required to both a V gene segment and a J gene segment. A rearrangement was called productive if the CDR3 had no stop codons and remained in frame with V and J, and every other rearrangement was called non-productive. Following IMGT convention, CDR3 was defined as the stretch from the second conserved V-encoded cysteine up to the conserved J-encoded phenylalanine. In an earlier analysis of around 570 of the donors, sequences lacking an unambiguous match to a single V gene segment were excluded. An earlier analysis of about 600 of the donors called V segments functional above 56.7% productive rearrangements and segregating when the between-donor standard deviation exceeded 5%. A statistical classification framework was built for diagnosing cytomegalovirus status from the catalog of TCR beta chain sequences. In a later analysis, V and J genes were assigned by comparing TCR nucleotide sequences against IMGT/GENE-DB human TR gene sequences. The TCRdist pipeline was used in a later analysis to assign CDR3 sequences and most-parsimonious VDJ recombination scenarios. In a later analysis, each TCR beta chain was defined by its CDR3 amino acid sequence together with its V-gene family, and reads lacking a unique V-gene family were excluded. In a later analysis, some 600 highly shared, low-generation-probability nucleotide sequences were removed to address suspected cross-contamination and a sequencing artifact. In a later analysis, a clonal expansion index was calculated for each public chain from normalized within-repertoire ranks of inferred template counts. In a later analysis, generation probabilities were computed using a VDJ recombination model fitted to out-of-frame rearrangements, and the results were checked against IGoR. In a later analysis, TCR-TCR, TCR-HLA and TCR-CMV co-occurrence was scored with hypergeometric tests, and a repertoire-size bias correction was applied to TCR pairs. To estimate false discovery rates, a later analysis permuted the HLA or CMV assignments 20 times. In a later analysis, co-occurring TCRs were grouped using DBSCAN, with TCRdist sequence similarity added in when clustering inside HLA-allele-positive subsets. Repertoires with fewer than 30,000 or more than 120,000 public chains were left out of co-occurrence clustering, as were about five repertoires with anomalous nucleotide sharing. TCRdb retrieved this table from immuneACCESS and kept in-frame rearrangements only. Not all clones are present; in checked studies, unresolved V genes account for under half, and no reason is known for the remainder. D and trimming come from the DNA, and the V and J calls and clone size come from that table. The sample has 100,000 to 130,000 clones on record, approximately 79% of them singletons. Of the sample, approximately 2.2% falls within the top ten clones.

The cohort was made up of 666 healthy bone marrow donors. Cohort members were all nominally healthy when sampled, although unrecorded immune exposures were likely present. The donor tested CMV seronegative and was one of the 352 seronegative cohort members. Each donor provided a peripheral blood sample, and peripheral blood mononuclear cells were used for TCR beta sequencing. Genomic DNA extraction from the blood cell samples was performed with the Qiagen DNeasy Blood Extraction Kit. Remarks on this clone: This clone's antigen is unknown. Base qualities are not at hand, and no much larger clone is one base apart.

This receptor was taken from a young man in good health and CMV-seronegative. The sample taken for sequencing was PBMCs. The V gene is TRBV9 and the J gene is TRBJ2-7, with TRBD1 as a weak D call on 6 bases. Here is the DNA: TGTGCCAGCAGCGTAGGAAGGGGGAAGTCCTACGAGCAGTACTTC. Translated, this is CASSVGRGKSYEQYF.